The clone carrying this TCR beta chain was detected ten times or more. Its antigen remains unknown. This sample is drawn from a study of read filtering for tumor transcriptome and immune sequencing. Study as a whole: The cohort had roughly 16 men and 14 to 15 women aged about 45 to 80, mean about 66 years. RNA-seq yielded only about 75 to 1273 TCR reads, IR-seq about 3.5 to 10.27 million. Overall study findings and caveats: Correlation between methods rose after single-read clonotypes were removed.

From approximately 400 ng of RNA, a library with molecular barcoded alpha/delta and beta/gamma adaptors was made. One entry per CDR3 protein results from TCRdb running MiXCR on the reads. This sample carries around 140,000 distinct CDR3 sequences, approximately 13% of them seen once, and the ten largest clones take just under 8.5%. Every patient had bone marrow sampled while the disease was active. Sequenced material: a population of CD138-negative cells sorted from bone marrow. This clonotype was sampled from a donor at least 40 years old with multiple myeloma.

The CDR3 sequence: CASSGGLDYEAFF. In nucleotides, the CDR3 is TGTGCCAGCAGCGGGGGTCTCGATTATGAAGCTTTCTTT. This sequence joins TRBV7-9 and TRBJ1-1; possibly TRBD1 for D (5 bases). The CDR3 spans 13 residues. Per the germline V gene, CDR1 is SEHNR and CDR2 is FQNEAQ (reference sequence). The V gene lost 5 bases and the J gene lost 7 bases, with 14 bases spanning the gap.